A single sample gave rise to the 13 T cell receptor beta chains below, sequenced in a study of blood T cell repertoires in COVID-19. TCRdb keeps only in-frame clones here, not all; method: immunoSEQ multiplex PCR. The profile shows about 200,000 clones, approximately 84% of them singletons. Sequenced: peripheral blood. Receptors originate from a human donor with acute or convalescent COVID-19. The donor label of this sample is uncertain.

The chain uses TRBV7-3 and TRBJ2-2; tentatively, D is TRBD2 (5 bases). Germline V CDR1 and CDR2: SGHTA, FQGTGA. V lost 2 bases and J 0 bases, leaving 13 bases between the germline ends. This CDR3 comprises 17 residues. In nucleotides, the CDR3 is TGTGCCAGCAGCTTATACCCCAGCGGACCGAACACCGGGGAGCTGTTTTTT. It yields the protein CASSLYPSGPNTGELFF.

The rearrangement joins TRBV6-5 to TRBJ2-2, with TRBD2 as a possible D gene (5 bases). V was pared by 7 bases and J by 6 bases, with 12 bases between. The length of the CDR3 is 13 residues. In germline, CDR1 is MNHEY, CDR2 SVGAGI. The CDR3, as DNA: TGTGCCAGCACCGGGGAAAAGGCCGGGGAGCTGTTTTTT. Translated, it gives CASTGEKAGELFF.

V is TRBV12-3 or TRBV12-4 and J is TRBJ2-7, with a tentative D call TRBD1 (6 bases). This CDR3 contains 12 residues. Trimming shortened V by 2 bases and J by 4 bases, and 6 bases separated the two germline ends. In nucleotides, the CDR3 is TGTGCCAGCAGTTTACAGGGGTACGAGCAGTACTTC. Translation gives CASSLQGYEQYF.

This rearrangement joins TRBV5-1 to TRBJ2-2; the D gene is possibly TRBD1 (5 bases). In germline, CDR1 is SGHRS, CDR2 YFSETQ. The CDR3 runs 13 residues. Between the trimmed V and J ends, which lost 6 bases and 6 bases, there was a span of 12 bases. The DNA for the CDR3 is TGCGCCAGCACAATCCAGGGTGCCGGGGAGCTGTTTTTT. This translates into CASTIQGAGELFF.

The CDR3 is CASSIRKASGTDTQYF. CDR3 nucleotides: TGTGCCAGCAGCATAAGGAAGGCTAGCGGCACAGATACGCAGTATTTT. The chain links TRBV7-8 to TRBJ2-3; D may be TRBD2 (6 bases). The CDR3 consists of 16 residues. Trimming cost V 5 bases and J 1 base, with 16 bases left between them. Germline V gene sequence: CDR1 SGHVS, CDR2 FQNEAQ.

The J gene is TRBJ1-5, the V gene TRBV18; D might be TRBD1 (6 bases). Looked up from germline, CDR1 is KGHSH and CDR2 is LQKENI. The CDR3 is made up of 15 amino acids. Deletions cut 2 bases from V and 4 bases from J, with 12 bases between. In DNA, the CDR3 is TGTGCCAGCTCACCAATATCAGGGGATAATCAGCCCCAGCATTTT. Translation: CASSPISGDNQPQHF.

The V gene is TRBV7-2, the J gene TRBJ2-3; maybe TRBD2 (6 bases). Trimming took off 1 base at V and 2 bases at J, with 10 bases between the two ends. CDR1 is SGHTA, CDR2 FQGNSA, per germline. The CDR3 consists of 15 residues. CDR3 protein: CASSLVGGDTDTQYF. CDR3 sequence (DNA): TGTGCCAGCAGCTTAGTAGGCGGGGACACAGATACGCAGTATTTT.

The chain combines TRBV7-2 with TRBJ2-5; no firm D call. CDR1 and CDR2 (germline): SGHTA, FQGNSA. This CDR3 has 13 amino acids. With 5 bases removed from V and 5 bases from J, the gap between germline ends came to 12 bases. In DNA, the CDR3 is TGTGCCAGCAGCCTCCCCCGGGTGGAGACCCAGTACTTC. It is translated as CASSLPRVETQYF.

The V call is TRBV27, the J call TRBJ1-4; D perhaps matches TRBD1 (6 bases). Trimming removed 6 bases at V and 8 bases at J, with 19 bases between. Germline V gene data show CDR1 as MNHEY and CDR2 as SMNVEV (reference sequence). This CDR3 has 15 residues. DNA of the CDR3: TGTGCCAGCAGAGATCTCAGGGGTCTGAGGGAAAAACTGTTTTTT. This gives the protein CASRDLRGLREKLFF. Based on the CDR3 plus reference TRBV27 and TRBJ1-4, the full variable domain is EAQVTQNPRYLITVTGKKLTVTCSQNMNHEYMSWYRQDPGLGLRQIYYSMNVEVTDKGDVPEGYKVSRKEKRNFPLILESPSPNQTSLYFCASRDLRGLREKLFFGSGTQLSVL.

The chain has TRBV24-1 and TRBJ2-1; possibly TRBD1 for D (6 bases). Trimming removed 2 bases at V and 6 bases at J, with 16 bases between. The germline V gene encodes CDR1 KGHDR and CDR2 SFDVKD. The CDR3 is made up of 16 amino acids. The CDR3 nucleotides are TGTGCCACCAGTGATTCCACATTTGGACAGACCAATGAGCAGTTCTTC. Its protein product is CATSDSTFGQTNEQFF.

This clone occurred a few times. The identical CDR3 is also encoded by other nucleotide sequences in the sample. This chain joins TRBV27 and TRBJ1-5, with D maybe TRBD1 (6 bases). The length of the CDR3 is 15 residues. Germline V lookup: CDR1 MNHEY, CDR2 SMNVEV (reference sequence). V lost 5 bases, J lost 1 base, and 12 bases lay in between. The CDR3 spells CASSGDRLSNQPQHF. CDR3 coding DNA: TGTGCCAGCAGTGGTGACAGGTTGAGCAATCAGCCCCAGCATTTT.

Here the CDR3 reads CAWSGPSGGYEQYF. In nucleotides, the CDR3 is TGTGCCTGGAGTGGGCCTAGCGGCGGGTACGAGCAGTACTTC. This chain connects TRBV30 to TRBJ2-7, with 7 positions matching TRBD2. The length of the CDR3 is 14 residues. Trimming cost V 1 base and J 4 bases; bases outside gene matches: 7. Germline V gene data show CDR1 as GTSNPN and CDR2 as SVGIG (reference sequence).

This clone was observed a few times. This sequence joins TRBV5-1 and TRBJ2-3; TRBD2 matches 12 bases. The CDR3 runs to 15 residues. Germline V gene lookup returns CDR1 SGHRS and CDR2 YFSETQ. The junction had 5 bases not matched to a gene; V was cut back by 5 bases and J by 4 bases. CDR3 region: CASSLRLAGADTQYF. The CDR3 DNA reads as TGCGCCAGCAGTCTTCGACTAGCGGGGGCAGATACGCAGTATTTT.